The entry below gives a single T cell receptor (beta chain) sequence along with its context. These data belong to a study of blood T cell repertoires in COVID-19. TCRdb keeps only in-frame clones here, not all; method: immunoSEQ multiplex PCR. The table lists under 350,000 clones, about nine tenths of them singletons. Seattle patient enrollment occurred during active infection, with longitudinal follow-up thereafter. Germline V gene lookup returns CDR1 MDHEN and CDR2 SYDVKM. CDR3 length equals 14 residues. Between the trimmed V and J ends, which lost 3 bases and 2 bases, there was a span of 10 bases. Sequencing input: peripheral blood. The chain combines TRBV28 with TRBJ2-5; D unresolved. This TCR derives from a woman under 40 with COVID-19, enrolled during active disease. The CDR3 coding sequence is TGTGCCAGCAGTTTCAAACTAAATCAAGAGACCCAGTACTTC. Protein sequence: CASSFKLNQETQYF.